These 26 T cell receptor beta chains were sequenced from one sample in a study of T cells in Graves' hyperthyroidism and ophthalmopathy. TCR beta CDR3 regions were amplified from RNA. HTBI primers were used for first-round RT-PCR of the TCR CDR3. TCRdb re-called the multiplex PCR reads with MiXCR, one entry per CDR3 protein. This table has about 700,000 distinct CDR3 sequences, roughly 45% appearing once. Sequenced material: peripheral blood or thyroid tissue (not recorded which). All receptors come from an adult man with Graves' disease, either hyperthyroidism or ophthalmopathy (not recorded which).

V is TRBV12-3 or TRBV12-4 and J is TRBJ1-5; D possibly corresponds to TRBD1 (6 bases). This CDR3 has 15 residues. Deletions cut 6 bases from V and 0 bases from J, with 12 bases between. The CDR3 region is CASSGQHYSNQPQHF. DNA of the CDR3: TGTGCCAGCAGCGGACAGCATTATAGCAATCAGCCCCAGCATTTT.

The chain carries TRBV7-2 and TRBJ1-1; D not certain. There are 16 residues in the CDR3. The V end was cut by 1 base, the J end by 0 bases, with 12 bases between. Looked up from germline, CDR1 is SGHTA and CDR2 is FQGNSA. The CDR3 reads CASSLEVAALNTEAFF. CDR3 sequence (DNA): TGTGCCAGCAGCTTAGAGGTGGCAGCTTTGAACACTGAAGCTTTCTTT.

This clonotype appeared a few times. The rearrangement links TRBV12-3 or TRBV12-4 to TRBJ2-5; perhaps TRBD2 as D (7 bases). The CDR3 sequence is 15 residues long. Trimming took 6 bases from V and 1 from J, leaving 15 bases between them. Here the CDR3 DNA reads TGTGCCAGCAGCGATGGGGGAGGGGGCCAAGAGACCCAGTACTTC. Protein: CASSDGGGGQETQYF.

V and J are TRBV12-3 or TRBV12-4 and TRBJ1-4; 9 nucleotides align to TRBD1. This CDR3 has 15 amino acids. Trimming at V came to 5 bases and at J to 3 bases, leaving 4 bases not matched to a gene. The CDR3 DNA reads TGTGCCAGCAGTATCGGACAGGGGTCTAATGAAAAACTGTTTTTT. Amino acids: CASSIGQGSNEKLFF.

The V and J genes are TRBV7-8 and TRBJ1-1; D call uncertain. V lost 8 bases and J 0 bases, leaving 13 bases between the germline ends. The germline V gene encodes CDR1 SGHVS and CDR2 FQNEAQ. The CDR3 is made up of 14 amino acids. For the CDR3, the DNA is TGTGCCAGCGTACGCCGAGGAATGAACACTGAAGCTTTCTTT. This translates into CASVRRGMNTEAFF.

The chain carries TRBV2 and TRBJ2-7; TRBD1 aligns across 10 bases. Germline-derived CDR1 and CDR2 are SNHLY and FYNNEI. CDR3 length equals 15 residues. With V trimmed by 3 bases and J by 5 bases, 7 bases remained unmatched. The CDR3 sequence: CASSDADRGRDEQYF. DNA of the CDR3: TGTGCCAGCAGTGATGCCGACAGGGGGCGCGACGAGCAGTACTTC.

At least ten counts were recorded for this clonotype. For the CDR3, the DNA is TGTGCCAGCAGGCGTGGTGGGGGCTACGAGCAGTACTTC. This translates into CASRRGGGYEQYF. The V and J genes are TRBV2 and TRBJ2-7; the D call may be TRBD1 or TRBD2 (5 bases each). The germline V gene encodes CDR1 SNHLY and CDR2 FYNNEI. V was trimmed by 6 bases and J by 3 bases, leaving 12 bases between them. This CDR3 comprises 13 residues.

This clonotype was counted many times. The chain has TRBV20-1 and TRBJ2-7; D could derive from TRBD1 or TRBD2 (5 bases each). Germline CDR1 DFQATT, CDR2 SNEGSKA (reference sequence). This CDR3 spans 12 amino acids. The ends were cut back, 3 bases at V and 6 bases at J, with 12 bases in the middle. This CDR3 is CSARWGKVEQYF. In DNA, the CDR3 is TGCAGTGCTAGGTGGGGGAAGGTCGAGCAGTACTTC.

With respect to this clonotype: The conserved phenylalanine or tryptophan is not found at the CDR3 terminus, so this likely reflects a read error. The chain uses TRBV29-1 and TRBJ1-2, with 8 bases fitting TRBD1. This CDR3 comprises 12 residues. The germline V gene encodes CDR1 SQVTM and CDR2 ANQGSEA. The V gene end was trimmed by 3 bases and the J gene end by 7 bases; junction bases not matched to a gene: 4. CDR3 bases: TGCAGCGTTGATCCAGGGGGCGGTGGCTACACCCTC. Encoded protein: CSVDPGGGGYTL.

This clonotype was found many times. The chain links TRBV15 to TRBJ2-7; 10 bases match TRBD1. CDR3 length: 14 amino acids. With 4 bases clipped from V and 2 bases from J, the junction kept 2 bases outside the gene matches. CDR1 is LNHNV and CDR2 is YYDKDF in the germline V gene (reference sequence). DNA for the CDR3: TGTGCCACCAGCACCGGGACAGGGGCCTACGAGCAGTACTTC. Translated, it gives CATSTGTGAYEQYF. Based on the CDR3 plus reference TRBV15 and TRBJ2-7, the full variable domain is DAMVIQNPRYQVTQFGKPVTLSCSQTLNHNVMYWYQQKSSQAPKLLFHYYDKDFNNEADTPDNFQSRRPNTSFCFLDIRSPGLGDTAMYLCATSTGTGAYEQYFGPGTRLTVT.

Remarks on this clonotype: Compared with germline, one end of the junction differs, possibly owing to a read error. The V and J genes are TRBV9 and TRBJ1-1; D perhaps matches TRBD1 (5 bases). The CDR3 spans 13 residues. Looked up from germline, CDR1 is SGDLS and CDR2 is YYNGEE. CDR3 sequence (DNA): TGCGCCAGCATCTTCGACAGCACCACTGAAGCTTTCTTT. It yields the protein CASIFDSTTEAFF. The variable domain in full, with the rest retrieved from reference TRBV9 and TRBJ1-1, is DSGVTQTPKHLITATGQRVTLRCSPRSGDLSVYWYQQSLDQGLQFLIQYYNGEERAKGNILERFSAQQFPDLHSELNLSSLELGDSALYFCASIFDSTTEAFFGQGTRLTVV.

This rearrangement joins TRBV29-1 to TRBJ1-1; D gene uncertain. Trimming stripped 7 bases from V and 5 bases from J, with 2 bases between. CDR3 length: 8 residues. CDR1 and CDR2 from the germline V gene are SQVTM and ANQGSEA. Here the CDR3 DNA reads TGCAGCGGAACTGAAGCTTTCTTT. Residues: CSGTEAFF. Full variable domain (missing parts from reference TRBV29-1 and TRBJ1-1): SAVISQKPSRDICQRGTSLTIQCQVDSQVTMMFWYRQQPGQSLTLIATANQGSEATYESGFVIDKFPISRPNLTFSTLTVSNMSPEDSSIYLCSGTEAFFGQGTRLTVV.

The chain recombines TRBV20-1 with TRBJ2-5; D not resolved. The CDR3 runs to 9 residues. CDR1 DFQATT and CDR2 SNEGSKA come from the germline V gene (reference sequence). Deletions cut 6 bases from V and 7 bases from J, with 6 bases between. The chain's CDR3 is CSAEGTQYF. The CDR3 coding sequence is TGCAGTGCGGAAGGGACCCAGTACTTC.

This clonotype was seen more than once but under ten times. Compared with germline, one end of the junction differs, possibly owing to a read error. The chain employs TRBV24-1 and TRBJ1-5; TRBD1 matches at 9 bases. CDR1 is KGHDR and CDR2 is SFDVKD in the germline V gene. This CDR3 is 15 amino acids long. Here the CDR3 reads CASSQQGAGNQPQHF. The CDR3 DNA is TGTGCCAGCAGTCAACAGGGGGCAGGCAATCAGCCCCAGCATTTT.

This clonotype was observed a few times. Here the CDR3 reads CSAMGGPQTSRGELFF. The CDR3 bases are TGCAGTGCTATGGGGGGGCCCCAGACCTCCCGGGGGGAGCTGTTTTTT. The chain employs TRBV20-1 and TRBJ2-2; weak D call: TRBD2 (7 bases). With 4 bases removed from V and 8 bases from J, the gap between germline ends came to 23 bases. CDR1 and CDR2 (germline): DFQATT, SNEGSKA (reference sequence). CDR3 size: 16 residues.

The V call is TRBV5-4, the J call TRBJ1-1; D is uncertain. The CDR3 runs to 15 residues. Trimming stripped 4 bases from V and 0 bases from J, with 13 bases between. The germline V gene has CDR1 SGHNT and CDR2 YYREEE (reference sequence). The DNA for the CDR3 is TGTGCCAGCAGCCGAGCACAGAACATGAACACTGAAGCTTTCTTT. It is translated as CASSRAQNMNTEAFF.

This clonotype was observed at least ten times. This chain connects TRBV6-6 to TRBJ2-5; D is perhaps TRBD1 (6 bases). Germline V lookup: CDR1 MNHNY, CDR2 SVGAGI (reference sequence). V lost 6 bases and J 5 bases, leaving 13 bases between the germline ends. The CDR3 totals 13 residues. The DNA of the CDR3 is TGTGCCAGCAGCTACACAGGGCTGGAGACCCAGTACTTC. Translating it yields CASSYTGLETQYF.

This clonotype has ten or more counts. The chain carries TRBV2 and TRBJ1-5; 7 bases are shared with TRBD1. Unmatched junction bases numbered 6, after V lost 6 bases and J lost 4 bases. There are 14 residues in the CDR3. CDR1 SNHLY and CDR2 FYNNEI come from the germline V gene. The CDR3 DNA follows: TGTGCCAGCAGCCCAAGACAGGGTAATCAGCCCCAGCATTTT. It encodes CASSPRQGNQPQHF.

Only a few counts were recorded for this clonotype. V usage is TRBV28 and J usage is TRBJ1-6, with 7 bases lining up with TRBD1. CDR3 length: 15 residues. The ends lost 6 bases at V and 6 bases at J; junction bases unmatched: 8. CDR1 and CDR2 (germline): MDHEN, SYDVKM. Written as DNA, the CDR3 is TGTGCCAGCAGGGGGGGGACAGACCTTAATTCACCCCTCCACTTT. Its protein is CASRGGTDLNSPLHF.

The chain couples TRBV7-9 to TRBJ1-1; D remains ambiguous. The CDR3 spans 13 residues. V was trimmed by 4 bases and J by 1 base, leaving 7 bases between them. The germline CDR1 and CDR2 sequences are SEHNR and FQNEAQ (reference sequence). This CDR3 is CASSSIWNTEAFF. The CDR3 DNA follows: TGTGCCAGCAGCTCCATCTGGAACACTGAAGCTTTCTTT.

This clonotype was seen more than once but under ten times. The CDR3 loop reads CASSEVGSGAYEQYF. The CDR3 bases are TGTGCCAGTAGTGAAGTCGGGAGTGGGGCCTACGAGCAGTACTTC. This chain links TRBV19 with TRBJ2-7, with a weak D call TRBD2 (6 bases). This CDR3 has 15 amino acids. Trimming cost V 5 bases and J 2 bases, with 16 bases left between them. Per germline, CDR1 LNHDA and CDR2 SQIVND (reference sequence).

This clonotype showed up just a few times. This rearrangement joins TRBV2 to TRBJ1-1; TRBD1 aligns across 7 bases. The V gene's germline CDR1 is SNHLY and CDR2 FYNNEI. J lost 3 bases, V lost 6 bases, and 10 bases had no gene match. The CDR3 sequence is 15 residues long. CDR3 DNA: TGTGCCAGCAGCCCGGGGACAGAGAGGGACACTGAAGCTTTCTTT. This encodes CASSPGTERDTEAFF.

The chain uses TRBV7-2 and TRBJ1-1; TRBD1 might be the D (5 bases). Between the trimmed V and J ends, which lost 1 base and 1 base, there was a span of 16 bases. CDR3 length equals 17 residues. Germline V CDR1 and CDR2: SGHTA, FQGNSA. CDR3: CASSLVGSWGKNTEAFF. The CDR3 DNA follows: TGTGCCAGCAGCTTAGTTGGGTCTTGGGGGAAGAACACTGAAGCTTTCTTT.

On this clonotype itself: The CDR3 does not close with the conserved phenylalanine or tryptophan, likely indicating a read error. V is TRBV7-9 and J is TRBJ1-4; D not certain. Trimming shortened V by 5 bases and J by 8 bases, and 21 bases separated the two germline ends. Germline CDR1 and CDR2: SEHNR and FQNEAQ (reference sequence). The CDR3 is 16 residues long. CDR3 amino acids: CASSLEARKDWEKLFL. As DNA, the CDR3 is TGTGCCAGCAGCCTAGAGGCCCGCAAAGATTGGGAAAAACTGTTTTTG.

This clonotype was detected many times. This CDR3 is CASSSAGGSYEQYF. For the CDR3, the DNA is TGTGCCAGCAGTTCCGCGGGAGGATCCTACGAGCAGTACTTC. The V gene is TRBV6-1, the J gene TRBJ2-7; TRBD2 aligns across 8 bases. The CDR3 totals 14 residues. Germline loops: CDR1 MNHNS, CDR2 SASEGT. V shed 5 bases and J 1 base; nucleotides not matched to a gene: 4.

This clonotype was seen more than once but under ten times. J is TRBJ1-6 and V is TRBV19, with D unresolved. The ends were cut back, 2 bases at V and 5 bases at J, with 4 bases in the middle. Germline V gives CDR1 LNHDA, CDR2 SQIVND (reference sequence). This CDR3 is built from 13 residues. CDR3 nucleotide sequence: TGTGCCAGTAGTATAATGCATAATTCACCCCTCCACTTT. It specifies CASSIMHNSPLHF.